A selection of T cell receptor beta chains follows, all from one sample in a study of T cells expressing NK-cell markers. TCRdb re-called the 5' RACE reads; every CDR3 protein appears as one record, without DNA. Its listing shows about 260,000 distinct CDR3 sequences. The sequenced material came from blood T cells: a sorted CD56 or NKG2C T cell subset, CD4+ or CD8+ T cells, or bulk PBMC T cells (not recorded which). These TCRs come from a woman aged 18 to 75 in good health. The CDR3 runs from the conserved cysteine through the conserved F or W. Each record gives: CDR3 length, J gene, V gene, CDR3 protein.

len: 12
j_gene: TRBJ2-1
v_gene: TRBV18
CDR3aa: CASSQNSNEQFF

len: 15
j_gene: TRBJ1-4
v_gene: TRBV5-1
CDR3aa: CASSKTGTGDEKLFF

len: 20
j_gene: TRBJ2-1
v_gene: TRBV6-2/TRBV6-3
CDR3aa: CASSSARGLSGRSLNNEQFF

len: 13
j_gene: TRBJ1-3
v_gene: TRBV29-1
CDR3aa: CSVTRSSGNTMYF

len: 15
j_gene: TRBJ2-4
v_gene: TRBV12-3/TRBV12-4
CDR3aa: CASSFGGLAKNIQYF

len: 14
j_gene: TRBJ1-6
v_gene: TRBV12-3/TRBV12-4
CDR3aa: CASRPDWGNSPLHF

len: 14
j_gene: TRBJ1-4
v_gene: TRBV14
CDR3aa: CASSPRQGGEKLFF

len: 14
j_gene: TRBJ2-1
v_gene: TRBV10-3
CDR3aa: CAISRLAADNEQFF

len: 14
j_gene: TRBJ2-7
v_gene: TRBV6-5
CDR3aa: CASSYSSGAYEQYF

len: 15
j_gene: TRBJ2-1
v_gene: TRBV19
CDR3aa: CASSMSNRQSHEQFF

len: 11
j_gene: TRBJ2-1
v_gene: TRBV28
CDR3aa: CASTKNNEQFF

len: 13
j_gene: TRBJ2-1
v_gene: TRBV2
CDR3aa: CASVGQTYNEQFF

len: 14
j_gene: TRBJ1-4
v_gene: TRBV20-1
CDR3aa: CSARLGTGNEKLFF

len: 13
j_gene: TRBJ1-3
v_gene: TRBV6-2/TRBV6-3
CDR3aa: CASSQRTGNTIYF

len: 13
j_gene: TRBJ1-1
v_gene: TRBV5-8
CDR3aa: CASSLLPGTEAFF

len: 17
j_gene: TRBJ1-5
v_gene: TRBV12-3/TRBV12-4
CDR3aa: CASSRRQGRGKNQPQHF

len: 14
j_gene: TRBJ2-1
v_gene: TRBV6-5
CDR3aa: CASSYSTQGGEQFF

len: 14
j_gene: TRBJ2-1
v_gene: TRBV20-1
CDR3aa: CSAPYFGGGDEQFF

len: 13
j_gene: TRBJ2-3
v_gene: TRBV4-3
CDR3aa: CARTAYSTDTQYF

len: 15
j_gene: TRBJ2-3
v_gene: TRBV12-3/TRBV12-4
CDR3aa: CASRGPGPNSDTQYF

len: 16
j_gene: TRBJ2-2
v_gene: TRBV2
CDR3aa: CASRPGLSRDTGELFF

len: 14
j_gene: TRBJ1-2
v_gene: TRBV24-1
CDR3aa: CATSEGDRDGGYTF

len: 13
j_gene: TRBJ2-5
v_gene: TRBV29-1
CDR3aa: CSSFWRGQETQYF

len: 13
j_gene: TRBJ2-4
v_gene: TRBV4-3
CDR3aa: CASSQEEVAIQYF

len: 17
j_gene: TRBJ2-1
v_gene: TRBV4-3
CDR3aa: CASSRDPGQTSYNEQFF

len: 15
j_gene: TRBJ2-1
v_gene: TRBV12-3/TRBV12-4
CDR3aa: CASTKAGGPYNEQFF

len: 13
j_gene: TRBJ1-1
v_gene: TRBV29-1
CDR3aa: CSFKSLMNTEAFF

len: 15
j_gene: TRBJ1-2
v_gene: TRBV24-1
CDR3aa: CATSDQGQGDYGYTF

len: 14
j_gene: TRBJ1-1
v_gene: TRBV12-3/TRBV12-4
CDR3aa: CASSLGGSGAEAFF

len: 15
j_gene: TRBJ2-3
v_gene: TRBV6-5
CDR3aa: CASSYPRGNTDTQYF

len: 13
j_gene: TRBJ2-3
v_gene: TRBV12-3/TRBV12-4
CDR3aa: CASSRGRKDTQYF

len: 18
j_gene: TRBJ2-2
v_gene: TRBV12-5
CDR3aa: CASGLVRDGWRNTGELFF

len: 14
j_gene: TRBJ2-5
v_gene: TRBV10-3
CDR3aa: CAITTGTGQETQYF

len: 15
j_gene: TRBJ2-5
v_gene: TRBV6-5
CDR3aa: CASSYASGGGETQYF

len: 14
j_gene: TRBJ2-7
v_gene: TRBV4-3
CDR3aa: CASSQVDRGHEQYF

len: 16
j_gene: TRBJ2-5
v_gene: TRBV19
CDR3aa: CASSSTGGYRSGTQYF

len: 15
j_gene: TRBJ2-1
v_gene: TRBV5-1
CDR3aa: CASRSAGPTYNEQFF

len: 14
j_gene: TRBJ1-4
v_gene: TRBV5-6
CDR3aa: CASRQTGVSEKLFF

len: 16
j_gene: TRBJ2-7
v_gene: TRBV7-9
CDR3aa: CASSLGPQDDSYEQYF

len: 13
j_gene: TRBJ2-5
v_gene: TRBV9
CDR3aa: CASSANSAETQYF

len: 13
j_gene: TRBJ2-1
v_gene: TRBV12-3/TRBV12-4
CDR3aa: CASSLSGAGEQFF

len: 15
j_gene: TRBJ1-2
v_gene: TRBV5-1
CDR3aa: CASSSGTASNYGYTF

len: 13
j_gene: TRBJ2-1
v_gene: TRBV15
CDR3aa: CATSRQLNNEQFF

len: 15
j_gene: TRBJ1-1
v_gene: TRBV7-9
CDR3aa: CASSTRTGLKTEAFF

len: 13
j_gene: TRBJ2-2
v_gene: TRBV12-3/TRBV12-4
CDR3aa: CASRGWNTGELFF

len: 14
j_gene: TRBJ1-5
v_gene: TRBV7-2
CDR3aa: CASSLARMGQPQHF

len: 15
j_gene: TRBJ1-1
v_gene: TRBV5-6
CDR3aa: CASSRDSRMNTEAFF

len: 13
j_gene: TRBJ2-3
v_gene: TRBV20-1
CDR3aa: CSAREAGTDTQYF

len: 15
j_gene: TRBJ1-2
v_gene: TRBV6-2/TRBV6-3
CDR3aa: CASSHQTVVMDGYTF

len: 12
j_gene: TRBJ2-1
v_gene: TRBV15
CDR3aa: CATSRDGAEQFF

len: 11
j_gene: TRBJ2-7
v_gene: TRBV29-1
CDR3aa: CSVAWEGEQYF

len: 15
j_gene: TRBJ2-3
v_gene: TRBV12-3/TRBV12-4
CDR3aa: CASSMGAVTTDTQYF